Listed below are T cell receptor beta chains from one sample, sequenced in a study of coeliac disease. TCRdb's copy holds only in-frame clones and misses some; the assay was immunoSEQ multiplex PCR. The sample records 4,500 to 5,500 clones, roughly 70% being singletons. Sequenced material: lymphocytes from the gut lamina propria. These receptor sequences come from a man aged 18 to 35 with celiac disease on a gluten-free diet. Each CDR3 is given without its conserved first and last residue.

CDR3: ASSFHRTAANSPLH; V: TRBV6-5; length: 14
CDR3: ASSQGGQQETQY; V: TRBV7-2; length: 12
CDR3: ASHRTGGNEKLF; V: TRBV6-1; length: 12
CDR3: ASRTTPSNQPQH; V: TRBV6-1; length: 12
CDR3: ASSLASEPNQPQH; V: TRBV5-4; length: 13
CDR3: ASRPTGTYEKLF; V: TRBV28; length: 12
CDR3: ASSYSGQIQETQY; V: TRBV6-5; length: 13
CDR3: ATLPRESNSPLH; V: TRBV6-1; length: 12
CDR3: ASSQDLGRAGQPQH; V: TRBV4-1; length: 14
CDR3: ATHLAGHPETQY; V: TRBV6-5; length: 12
CDR3: ASSLAGGRTDTQY; V: TRBV10-2; length: 13
CDR3: ASSQDRGGFEADTQY; V: TRBV4-1; length: 15
CDR3: ASTPPGRETQY; V: TRBV6-5; length: 11
CDR3: AWSVPRQGRGNQPQH; V: TRBV30; length: 15
CDR3: ATSRDRGQRKLF; V: TRBV15; length: 12
CDR3: ASSVDSSYNEQF; V: TRBV6-1; length: 12
CDR3: ASSFEGAQGEQF; V: TRBV5-5; length: 12
CDR3: ASSPRRGGKLEQY; V: TRBV6-5; length: 13
CDR3: ASSQDKASGAYNEQF; V: TRBV4-2; length: 15
CDR3: ASSFMDRGLSPLH; V: TRBV7-2; length: 13
CDR3: ASSLGPGKADRSEQY; V: TRBV7-3; length: 15
CDR3: ASSSIGQGAEAF; V: TRBV7-9; length: 12
CDR3: ASSVMNTEAF; V: TRBV7-9; length: 10